The clone carrying this T cell receptor (beta chain) was found a few times. The sample belongs to a study of blood T cell repertoires in COVID-19. Study-wide background: Samples taken during acute and convalescent COVID-19 were collected in the United States, Italy and Spain. Sample material is recorded as cDNA or gDNA derived from T cells, B-cell-depleted T cells, or PBMCs.

Original processing methods: Nucleated cell counts were estimated from reference gene primer amplification. Profiled with immunoSEQ multiplex PCR; TCRdb holds only in-frame clones, not every one. Clone size and V and J calls were adopted from that table, with D and trimming inferred from the DNA. The table shows roughly 59,000 clones, with over 75% occurring only once. V lost 5 bases, J lost 1 base, and 8 bases lay in between. The CDR3 is 12 amino acids. Germline V gene sequence: CDR1 GTSNPN, CDR2 SVGIG (reference sequence). The chain recombines TRBV30 with TRBJ1-2; D is possibly TRBD1 (6 bases). The receptor was derived from a human donor in a cohort sampled during active COVID-19. The specimen was peripheral blood. Here the CDR3 DNA reads TGTGCCTGGGACAGGCGTAACTATGGCTACACCTTC. It is translated as CAWDRRNYGYTF. Together with reference TRBV30 and TRBJ1-2, the CDR3 gives the full variable domain: SQTIHQWPATLVQPVGSPLSLECTVEGTSNPNLYWYRQAAGRGLQLLFYSVGIGQISSEVPQNLSASRPQDRQFILSSKKLLLSDSGFYLCAWDRRNYGYTFGSGTRLTVV.